The source of this T cell receptor beta chain is a study of beta chain features in type 1 diabetes. The V gene's germline CDR1 is SGHNT and CDR2 YYREEE (reference sequence). This CDR3 comprises 14 residues. J was trimmed by 3 bases and V by 1 base; bases with no gene match: 1. cDNA synthesis used the whole RNA isolate, giving expressed TCRB sequences. TCRdb's copy holds only in-frame clones and misses some; the assay was immunoSEQ multiplex PCR. This table holds fewer than 400,000 clones, around 7.6% found once. A note on this clone: What it binds is not known. Other DNA sequences within the sample encode an identical CDR3.

Findings of the study overall: Researchers caution that PCR might favor shorter templates, equally among patients and controls.

The rearrangement joins TRBV5-4 to TRBJ2-3; 8 bases agree with TRBD1. The receptor was derived from a woman between 18 and 29 years old in good health. Specimen: central memory CD4+ T cells from blood. The CDR3 region has the DNA TGTGCCAGCAGCTTGCAGGGGGCGACAGATACGCAGTATTTT. It encodes CASSLQGATDTQYF.